The next 8 T cell receptor beta chains were all read from a single sample in a study of beta chain features in type 1 diabetes. The entirety of the isolated RNA underwent reverse transcription, so expressed TCRB transcripts were sequenced. The table came from immunoSEQ multiplex PCR; TCRdb's copy has only in-frame clones and leaves some out. The data show fewer than 900,000 clones, about a sixth seen once. The source material was naive CD4+ T cells from blood. These receptors originate from a woman under 30 in good health.

This clone occurred a few times. V gene TRBV7-2 combines with J gene TRBJ2-5; tentative D call: TRBD2 (6 bases). Trimming stripped 5 bases from V and 7 bases from J, with 17 bases between. The CDR3 is made up of 14 amino acids. Per germline, CDR1 SGHTA and CDR2 FQGNSA. Here the CDR3 reads CASSRGGVLLTQYF. The DNA for the CDR3 is TGTGCCAGCAGCCGAGGCGGGGTCTTGCTGACCCAGTACTTC.

The rearrangement links TRBV9 to TRBJ2-1; 11 nucleotides line up with TRBD2. The V segment lost 4 bases and the J segment 4 bases; nucleotides outside the gene matches: 13. Germline V CDR1 and CDR2: SGDLS, YYNGEE. CDR3 size: 18 residues. CDR3 residues: CASSLNRIPSGRYNEQFF. The DNA of the CDR3 is TGTGCCAGCAGCCTCAACAGGATCCCTAGCGGGAGGTACAATGAGCAGTTCTTC.

J is TRBJ2-5 and V is TRBV7-2; 7 nucleotides line up with TRBD2. The CDR3 totals 15 residues. Losses at the gene ends were 5 bases for V and 5 bases for J; bases not matched to a gene: 11. Germline loops: CDR1 SGHTA, CDR2 FQGNSA. The chain's CDR3 is CASSTPPGGGETQYF. CDR3 coding DNA: TGTGCCAGCAGCACCCCACCGGGGGGAGGCGAGACCCAGTACTTC. Full variable domain (outside the CDR3, taken from reference TRBV7-2 and TRBJ2-5): GAGVSQSPSNKVTEKGKDVELRCDPISGHTALYWYRQSLGQGLEFLIYFQGNSAPDKSGLPSDRFSAERTGGSVSTLTIQRTQQEDSAVYLCASSTPPGGGETQYFGPGTRLLVL.

A word on this clone: The conserved closing phenylalanine or tryptophan is absent in this CDR3, likely reflecting a read error. The DNA is left out, because the CDR3 cannot be placed on it with certainty; the CDR3 is given as TCRdb lists it. The chain combines TRBV29-1 with TRBJ1-2; TRBD1 is the table's D call and was not checked against the DNA. The CDR3 contains 10 residues when both ends are counted. Germline CDR1 is SQVTM and CDR2 is ANQGSEA. CDR3 loop: CSVGDRDIRI.

This chain links TRBV29-1 with TRBJ2-3; maybe TRBD1 (6 bases). This CDR3 comprises 14 residues. In germline, CDR1 is SQVTM, CDR2 ANQGSEA. Trimming removed 2 bases from V and 2 bases from J, with 11 bases in between. DNA of the CDR3: TGCAGCGTTGAAACAGGGATCCTCACAGATACGCAGTATTTT. This sequence encodes CSVETGILTDTQYF.

V usage is TRBV28 and J usage is TRBJ2-4; D possibly corresponds to TRBD2 (6 bases). The V and J ends lost 6 bases and 7 bases respectively, with 19 bases between them. Germline V gene sequence: CDR1 MDHEN, CDR2 SYDVKM. The CDR3 is made up of 15 amino acids. CDR3 sequence (DNA): TGTGCCAGCAGCCTCCCCGGACTATTACAGAACATTCAGTACTTC. This codes for CASSLPGLLQNIQYF.

The chain is built from TRBV19 and TRBJ2-3, with 9 bases matching TRBD2. The CDR3 has 15 residues. CDR1 is LNHDA and CDR2 is SQIVND in the germline V gene (reference sequence). Losses at the gene ends were 3 bases for V and 6 bases for J; bases not matched to a gene: 7. The CDR3 DNA reads as TGTGCCAGTAGTATCCGGGGTAGCGGGAGCGATACGCAGTATTTT. It codes for CASSIRGSGSDTQYF.

This clone was observed a few times. Other DNA sequences in the sample encode the same CDR3. The V gene is TRBV9, the J gene TRBJ2-7; no clear D. Trimming stripped 0 bases from V and 4 bases from J, with 8 bases between. The CDR3 covers 13 residues. Germline V gene sequence: CDR1 SGDLS, CDR2 YYNGEE. CDR3 nucleotide sequence: TGTGCCAGCAGCGTAGGAGACGGGTACGAGCAGTACTTC. It codes for CASSVGDGYEQYF.